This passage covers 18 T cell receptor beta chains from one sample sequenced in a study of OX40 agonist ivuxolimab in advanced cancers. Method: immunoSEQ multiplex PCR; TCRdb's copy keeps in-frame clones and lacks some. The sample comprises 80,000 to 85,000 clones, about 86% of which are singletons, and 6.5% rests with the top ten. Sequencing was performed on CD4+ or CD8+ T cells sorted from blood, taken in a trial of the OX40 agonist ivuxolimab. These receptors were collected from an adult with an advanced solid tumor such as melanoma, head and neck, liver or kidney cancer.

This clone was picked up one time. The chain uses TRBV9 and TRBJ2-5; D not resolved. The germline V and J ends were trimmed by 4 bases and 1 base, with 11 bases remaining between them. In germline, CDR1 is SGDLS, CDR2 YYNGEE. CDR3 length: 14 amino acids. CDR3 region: CASSKEHGQETQYF. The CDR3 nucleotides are TGTGCCAGCAGCAAGGAACACGGCCAAGAGACCCAGTACTTC. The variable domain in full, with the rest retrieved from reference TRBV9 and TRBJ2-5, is DSGVTQTPKHLITATGQRVTLRCSPRSGDLSVYWYQQSLDQGLQFLIQYYNGEERAKGNILERFSAQQFPDLHSELNLSSLELGDSALYFCASSKEHGQETQYFGPGTRLLVL.

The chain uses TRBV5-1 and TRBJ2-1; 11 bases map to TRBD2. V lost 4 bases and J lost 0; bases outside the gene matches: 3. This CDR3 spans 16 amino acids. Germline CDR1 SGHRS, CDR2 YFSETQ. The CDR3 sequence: CASSRLAGSSYNEQFF. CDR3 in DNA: TGCGCCAGCAGCCGACTAGCGGGGAGCTCCTACAATGAGCAGTTCTTC.

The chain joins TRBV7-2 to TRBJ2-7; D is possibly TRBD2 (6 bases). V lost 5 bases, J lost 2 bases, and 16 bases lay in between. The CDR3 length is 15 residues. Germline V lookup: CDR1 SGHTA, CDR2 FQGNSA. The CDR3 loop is CASSPTSLNPYEQYF. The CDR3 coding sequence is TGTGCCAGCAGCCCAACTAGCCTAAACCCCTACGAGCAGTACTTC. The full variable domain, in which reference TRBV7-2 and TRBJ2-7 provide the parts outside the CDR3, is GAGVSQSPSNKVTEKGKDVELRCDPISGHTALYWYRQSLGQGLEFLIYFQGNSAPDKSGLPSDRFSAERTGGSVSTLTIQRTQQEDSAVYLCASSPTSLNPYEQYFGPGTRLTVT.

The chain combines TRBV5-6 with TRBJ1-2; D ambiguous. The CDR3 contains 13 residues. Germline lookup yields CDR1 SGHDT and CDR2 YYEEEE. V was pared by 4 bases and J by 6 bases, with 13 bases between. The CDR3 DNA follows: TGTGCCAGCAGCCGCGGAGATTTCGATGGCTACACCTTC. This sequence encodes CASSRGDFDGYTF.

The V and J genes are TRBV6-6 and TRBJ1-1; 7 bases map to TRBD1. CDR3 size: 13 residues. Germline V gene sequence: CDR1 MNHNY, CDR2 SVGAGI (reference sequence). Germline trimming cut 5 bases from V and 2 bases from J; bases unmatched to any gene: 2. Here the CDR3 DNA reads TGTGCCAGCAGTCGACAGGGTAACACTGAAGCTTTCTTT. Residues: CASSRQGNTEAFF.

The CDR3 sequence: CAWSGGNSYEQYF. CDR3 bases: TGTGCCTGGAGTGGGGGGAACTCCTACGAGCAGTACTTC. The chain couples TRBV30 to TRBJ2-7; D tentatively fits TRBD1 or TRBD2 (5 bases each). V gave up 1 base and J gave up 0 bases, with 7 bases separating them. Germline V gene sequence: CDR1 GTSNPN, CDR2 SVGIG (reference sequence). This CDR3 is 13 amino acids long.

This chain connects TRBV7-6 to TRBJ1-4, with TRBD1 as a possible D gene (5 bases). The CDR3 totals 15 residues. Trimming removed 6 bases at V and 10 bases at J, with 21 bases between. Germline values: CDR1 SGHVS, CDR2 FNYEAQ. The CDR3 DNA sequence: TGTGCCAGCAGTTCTACAGGCGGGCCCCGGGGAAAACTGTTTTTT. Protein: CASSSTGGPRGKLFF.

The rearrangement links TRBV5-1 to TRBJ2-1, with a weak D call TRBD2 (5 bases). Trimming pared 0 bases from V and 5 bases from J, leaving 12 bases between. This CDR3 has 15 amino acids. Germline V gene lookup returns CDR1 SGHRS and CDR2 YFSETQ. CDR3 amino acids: CASSLAEVAHNEQFF. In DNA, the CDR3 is TGCGCCAGCAGCTTGGCCGAAGTAGCGCACAATGAGCAGTTCTTC.

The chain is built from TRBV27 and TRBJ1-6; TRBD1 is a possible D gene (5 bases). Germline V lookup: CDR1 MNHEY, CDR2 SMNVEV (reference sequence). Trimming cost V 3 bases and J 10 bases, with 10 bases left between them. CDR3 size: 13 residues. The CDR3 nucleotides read TGTGCCAGCAGTTTCCAGGGACTATCACCCCTCCACTTT. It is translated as CASSFQGLSPLHF.

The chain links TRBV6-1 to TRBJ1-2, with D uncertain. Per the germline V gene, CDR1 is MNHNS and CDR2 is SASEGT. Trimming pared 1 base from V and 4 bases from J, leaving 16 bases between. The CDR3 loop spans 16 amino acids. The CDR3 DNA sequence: TGTGCCAGCAGTGAAGATGGCGGCGGGCCCTCCTATGGCTACACCTTC. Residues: CASSEDGGGPSYGYTF.

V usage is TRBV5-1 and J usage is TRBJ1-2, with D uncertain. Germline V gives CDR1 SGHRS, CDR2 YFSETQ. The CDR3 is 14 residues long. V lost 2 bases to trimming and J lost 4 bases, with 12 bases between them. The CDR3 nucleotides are TGCGCCAGCAGCTTAGAGCATTTAATCTATGGCTACACCTTC. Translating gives CASSLEHLIYGYTF.

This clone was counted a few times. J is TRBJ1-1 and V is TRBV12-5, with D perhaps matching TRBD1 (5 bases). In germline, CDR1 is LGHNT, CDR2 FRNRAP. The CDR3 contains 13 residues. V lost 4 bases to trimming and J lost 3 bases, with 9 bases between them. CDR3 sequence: CASGSQTDTEAFF. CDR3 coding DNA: TGTGCTAGTGGTTCCCAGACAGACACTGAAGCTTTCTTT.

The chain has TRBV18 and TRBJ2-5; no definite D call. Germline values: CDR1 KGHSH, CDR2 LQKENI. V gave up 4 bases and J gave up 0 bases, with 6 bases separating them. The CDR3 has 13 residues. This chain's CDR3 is CASSQADQETQYF. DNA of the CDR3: TGTGCCAGCTCACAAGCAGACCAAGAGACCCAGTACTTC.

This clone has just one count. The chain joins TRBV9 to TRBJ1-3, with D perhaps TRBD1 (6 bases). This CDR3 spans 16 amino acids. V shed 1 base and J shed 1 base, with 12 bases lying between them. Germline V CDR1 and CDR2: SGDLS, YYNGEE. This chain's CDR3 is CASSVNRDNSGNTIYF. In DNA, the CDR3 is TGTGCCAGCAGCGTAAACAGGGATAATTCTGGAAACACCATATATTTT.

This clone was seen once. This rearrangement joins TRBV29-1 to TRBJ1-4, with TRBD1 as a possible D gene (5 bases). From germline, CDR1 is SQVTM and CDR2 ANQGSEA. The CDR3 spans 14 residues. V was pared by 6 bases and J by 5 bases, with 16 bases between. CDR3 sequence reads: CSVARDLTNEKLFF. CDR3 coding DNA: TGCAGCGTCGCCAGGGACCTCACGAATGAAAAACTGTTTTTT. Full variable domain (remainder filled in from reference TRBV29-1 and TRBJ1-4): SAVISQKPSRDICQRGTSLTIQCQVDSQVTMMFWYRQQPGQSLTLIATANQGSEATYESGFVIDKFPISRPNLTFSTLTVSNMSPEDSSIYLCSVARDLTNEKLFFGSGTQLSVL.

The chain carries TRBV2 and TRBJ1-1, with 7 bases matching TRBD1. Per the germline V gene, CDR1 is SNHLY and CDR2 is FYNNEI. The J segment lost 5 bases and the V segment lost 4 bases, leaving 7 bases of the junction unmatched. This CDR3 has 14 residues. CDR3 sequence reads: CASSGAGGSTEAFF. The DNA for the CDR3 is TGTGCCAGCAGTGGGGCAGGGGGAAGTACTGAAGCTTTCTTT.

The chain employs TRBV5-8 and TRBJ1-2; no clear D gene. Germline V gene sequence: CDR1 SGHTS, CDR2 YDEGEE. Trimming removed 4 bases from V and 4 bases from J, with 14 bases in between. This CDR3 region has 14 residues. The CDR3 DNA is TGTGCCAGCAGCCTCCCAGGACTGGGCTATGGCTACACCTTC. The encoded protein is CASSLPGLGYGYTF.

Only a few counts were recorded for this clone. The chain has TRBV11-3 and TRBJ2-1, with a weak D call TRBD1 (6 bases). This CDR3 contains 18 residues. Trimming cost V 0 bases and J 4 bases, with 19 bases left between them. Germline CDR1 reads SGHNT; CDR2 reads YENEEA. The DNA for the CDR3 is TGTGCCAGCAGCTTAGATCAAGGGGGATCAGCTTCTTACAATGAGCAGTTCTTC. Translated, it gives CASSLDQGGSASYNEQFF. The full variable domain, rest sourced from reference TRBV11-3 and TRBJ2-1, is EAGVVQSPRYKIIEKKQPVAFWCNPISGHNTLYWYLQNLGQGPELLIRYENEEAVDDSQLPKDRFSAERLKGVDSTLKIQPAELGDSAVYLCASSLDQGGSASYNEQFFGPGTRLTVL.